This is a list of T cell receptor beta chains from one sample in a study of cytomegalovirus exposure and HLA in healthy donors. The repertoire was sequenced with immunoSEQ multiplex PCR; TCRdb's copy has only in-frame clones and lacks some. The table shows about 150,000 clones, with more than 65% occurring only once. Sequencing was carried out using PBMCs. These receptors were obtained from a man aged 50 to 59 in good health and CMV-seropositive. Both conserved end residues are part of each CDR3. A D gene is named only where the DNA matches it firmly. Some rows have no size entry. The others give once, few or many, or a class for an expanded clone.

V gene	D gene	J gene	clone size	CDR3 DNA	CDR3 protein
TRBV5-6	-	TRBJ1-1	-	TGTGCCAGCAGCCCCTCCGGGGTTAGCACTGAAGCTTTCTTT	CASSPSGVSTEAFF
TRBV11-1	TRBD1	TRBJ2-7	-	TGTGCCAGCAGCTCGGGACAGGGGTTCGGGTACGAGCAGTACTTC	CASSSGQGFGYEQYF
TRBV6-6	-	TRBJ2-7	-	TGTGCCACGCGACCATCACAAGCGTTCTACGAGCAGTACTTC	CATRPSQAFYEQYF
TRBV7-3	TRBD2	TRBJ2-3	-	TGTGCCAGCAGCTTAATGCCGGGAGGGGGAGATACGCAGTATTTT	CASSLMPGGGDTQYF
TRBV2	-	TRBJ1-2	once	TGTGCCAGCAGTGGAGGGGGGGAGGGCTACACCTTC	CASSGGGEGYTF
TRBV10-3	TRBD2	TRBJ2-1	-	TGTGCCATCAGTGAAGGACTAGCGGGGAATGAGCAGTTCTTC	CAISEGLAGNEQFF
TRBV5-1	-	TRBJ1-1	-	TGCGCCAGCAGCTTGGTGGCAGGGGAGGGCGAGAGGGCTGAAGCTTTCTTT	CASSLVAGEGERAEAFF
TRBV15	TRBD1	TRBJ1-1	-	TGTGCCACCAGCGACCAGGGGGCTTTGAACACTGAAGCTTTCTTT	CATSDQGALNTEAFF
TRBV7-9	TRBD1	TRBJ2-1	once	TGTGCCAGCAGCTTACGGGACAGGGGTGATGAGCAGTTCTTC	CASSLRDRGDEQFF
TRBV5-4	TRBD1	TRBJ1-2	-	TGTGCCAGCAGCTCGGGACAGTGGATCTATGGCTACACCTTC	CASSSGQWIYGYTF
TRBV15	-	TRBJ2-3	-	TGTGCCACCAGCAGAGATCGGGCAGATACGCAGTATTTT	CATSRDRADTQYF
TRBV18	TRBD1	TRBJ1-6	once	TGTGCCAGCTCACCAACCGGGACAGGGAATTCACCCCTCCACTTT	CASSPTGTGNSPLHF
TRBV12-5	TRBD2	TRBJ2-1	-	TGTGCTAGTGGTTTGGGGACTAGCGGCGTCTACAATGAGCAGTTCTTC	CASGLGTSGVYNEQFF
TRBV14	-	TRBJ1-2	-	TGTGCCAGCAGCCAAGATTTTGACTCGTTGAACTATGGCTACACCTTC	CASSQDFDSLNYGYTF
TRBV5-1	-	TRBJ2-3	-	TGCGCCAGCAGCTTGGAGGGGTGGATAAGGGATACGCAGTATTTT	CASSLEGWIRDTQYF
TRBV11-3	TRBD2	TRBJ2-1	-	TGTGCCAGCAGCTTAGATCCGGGACTAGGCGAAAATGAGCAGTTCTTC	CASSLDPGLGENEQFF
TRBV12-5	-	TRBJ1-1	-	TGTGCTAGTGGTTTCGGGGGGTACACTGAAGCTTTCTTT	CASGFGGYTEAFF
TRBV11-2	TRBD2	TRBJ2-3	-	TGTGCCAGCAGCTATAGCGGGGGGCCCGCAGATACGCAGTATTTT	CASSYSGGPADTQYF
TRBV6-1	TRBD1	TRBJ1-2	-	TGTGCCAGCAGTGAATACAGGACAGGGCAAAACTATGGCTACACCTTC	CASSEYRTGQNYGYTF
TRBV5-1	-	TRBJ1-1	-	TGCGCCAGCAGCTTGACATCCGCGAACACTGAAGCTTTCTTT	CASSLTSANTEAFF
TRBV10-2	TRBD2	TRBJ2-1	-	TGCGCCAGCAGTGACGAGCTAGCGGGGTACAATGAGCAGTTCTTC	CASSDELAGYNEQFF
TRBV7-8	-	TRBJ2-5	-	TGTGCCAGCAGCGGCCGGGACTACCAAGAGACCCAGTACTTC	CASSGRDYQETQYF
TRBV19	TRBD2	TRBJ2-1	-	TGTGCCAGTAGTATCGGGGCGGGAGGGTTGACTGAGCAGTTCTTC	CASSIGAGGLTEQFF
TRBV15	-	TRBJ1-5	-	TGTGCCACCAGCGAGGGCGTTAATCAGCCCCAGCATTTT	CATSEGVNQPQHF
TRBV21-1	-	TRBJ2-3	-	TGTGCCAGCAGCAAAGGGCGGACTAGCGGGACCGATAGCACAGATACGCAGTATTTT	CASSKGRTSGTDSTDTQYF
TRBV7-8	-	TRBJ1-1	-	TGTGCCAGCAGTCCTTGGGGCTCAGACGGTGCTTTCTTT	CASSPWGSDGAFF
TRBV5-6	-	TRBJ1-3	-	TGTGCCAGCAGCCCCCCCGGGGGACCTCATAACACCATATATTTT	CASSPPGGPHNTIYF
TRBV5-1	-	TRBJ2-1	-	TGCGCCAGCAGCTTCGAGCCCTCGAGGTCGCCCTACAATGAGCAGTTCTTC	CASSFEPSRSPYNEQFF
TRBV15	-	TRBJ2-1	-	TGTGCCACCAGCAGAGACTCAGGGGACGCTTTCTTC	CATSRDSGDAFF
TRBV5-1	-	TRBJ2-5	-	TGCGCCAGCAGCTTTGCGGAACTAGAAGTTTTTGCGGGAATGGTTGAGACCCAGTACTTC	CASSFAELEVFAGMVETQYF
TRBV11-3	TRBD2	TRBJ2-1	-	TGTGCCAGCAGCGAGCGGGGGGGCGTCAATGAGCAGTTCTTC	CASSERGGVNEQFF
TRBV2	-	TRBJ2-3	-	TGTGCCGTGTTTAACACAGATACGCAGTATTTT	CAVFNTDTQYF
TRBV5-5	TRBD1	TRBJ1-1	-	TGTGCCAGCAGCTTGGCCGCCCTGGGACAGGCGCCTCACACTGAAGCTTTCTTT	CASSLAALGQAPHTEAFF
TRBV4-1	TRBD2	TRBJ2-2	-	TGCGCCAGCAGCTCCAGACTAGCGGGAAGTCGGGTACGAGGGGAGCTGTTTTTT	CASSSRLAGSRVRGELFF
TRBV10-3	-	TRBJ1-4	-	TGTGCCATCAGTGAAGGAGCGGGGGTCGGAGAAAAACTGTTTTTT	CAISEGAGVGEKLFF
TRBV29-1	TRBD1	TRBJ1-4	once	TGCAGCGTCCGAACAGGGGAAGGCGAAAAACTGTTTTTT	CSVRTGEGEKLFF
TRBV19	-	TRBJ1-2	few	TGTGCCAGTAGTATAGCTGGGGCTCGTGGCTACACCTTC	CASSIAGARGYTF
TRBV11-2	-	TRBJ2-3	-	TGTGCCAGCTCAACTTACACAGATACGCAGTATTTT	CASSTYTDTQYF
TRBV5-1	-	TRBJ1-1	-	TGCGCCAGCAGCTTGGCCTCTATGAACACTGAAGCTTTCTTT	CASSLASMNTEAFF
TRBV10-2	TRBD1	TRBJ2-7	-	TGCGCCAGCAGTGAGGGGGGACAGGTCTACGAGCAGTACTTC	CASSEGGQVYEQYF
TRBV5-1	-	TRBJ1-2	few	TGCGCCAGCAGCTTGGGGGGCACTGCAGGCTATGGCTACACCTTC	CASSLGGTAGYGYTF
TRBV27	-	TRBJ2-7	-	TGTGCCAGCAGTCCGTCCAGCCGGGGAAAATACGAGCAGTACTTC	CASSPSSRGKYEQYF
TRBV5-4	TRBD2	TRBJ2-5	-	TGTGCCAGCAGCTCAATTCGTGCGGGAGGGCGGGGGGAGACCCAGTACTTC	CASSSIRAGGRGETQYF
TRBV2	TRBD1	TRBJ1-1	-	TGTGCCAGCAGGGCAGGGGGTTGGACTGAAGCTTTCTTT	CASRAGGWTEAFF
TRBV19	-	TRBJ1-4	-	TGTGCCAGTATGGCGACTATTCACGAAAAACTGTTTTTT	CASMATIHEKLFF
TRBV7-3	-	TRBJ1-1	-	TGTGCCAGCAGCGCCAGGTGGAACACTGAAGCTTTCTTT	CASSARWNTEAFF
TRBV27	-	TRBJ1-6	few	TGTGCCAGCAGTACAACCGGGACTTTTAATTCACCCCTCCACTTT	CASSTTGTFNSPLHF
TRBV6-5	TRBD1	TRBJ2-4	-	TGTGCCAGCAGCACGGGACAGGGAAGGGACCAGCACTTC	CASSTGQGRDQHF
TRBV2	TRBD1	TRBJ1-2	-	TGTGCCAGCAGTGGACAGGGGCTGTATGGCTACACCTTC	CASSGQGLYGYTF
TRBV7-9	TRBD1	TRBJ1-4	-	TGTGCCAGCAGCTTAGCGCCGGACAGGTTTAATGAAAAACTGTTTTTT	CASSLAPDRFNEKLFF